The clone carrying this T cell receptor beta chain showed up just once. Its antigen is currently unknown. The repertoire was sequenced with immunoSEQ multiplex PCR; TCRdb's copy has only in-frame clones and lacks some. Of more than 110,000 clones listed, around 88% are singletons. These data originate in a study of cytomegalovirus exposure and HLA in healthy donors. Germline V gene lookup returns CDR1 LNHDA and CDR2 SQIVND (reference sequence). This CDR3 region has 13 residues. V shed 1 base and J shed 6 bases, with 9 bases lying between them. Overall study results and limits: The investigators catalogued 180 or so TCR beta chains as cytomegalovirus-associated. The finding came from a later analysis; first-cohort TCR clusters tended to co-occur in the roughly 120 validation repertoires.

This rearrangement joins TRBV19 to TRBJ1-2; D gene ambiguous. The TCR was taken from a woman under 30 in good health and CMV-seropositive. Sequencing used PBMCs. CDR3 in DNA: TGTGCCAGTAGTATAGGACTCTGGGATGGCTACACCTTC. Its protein is CASSIGLWDGYTF.